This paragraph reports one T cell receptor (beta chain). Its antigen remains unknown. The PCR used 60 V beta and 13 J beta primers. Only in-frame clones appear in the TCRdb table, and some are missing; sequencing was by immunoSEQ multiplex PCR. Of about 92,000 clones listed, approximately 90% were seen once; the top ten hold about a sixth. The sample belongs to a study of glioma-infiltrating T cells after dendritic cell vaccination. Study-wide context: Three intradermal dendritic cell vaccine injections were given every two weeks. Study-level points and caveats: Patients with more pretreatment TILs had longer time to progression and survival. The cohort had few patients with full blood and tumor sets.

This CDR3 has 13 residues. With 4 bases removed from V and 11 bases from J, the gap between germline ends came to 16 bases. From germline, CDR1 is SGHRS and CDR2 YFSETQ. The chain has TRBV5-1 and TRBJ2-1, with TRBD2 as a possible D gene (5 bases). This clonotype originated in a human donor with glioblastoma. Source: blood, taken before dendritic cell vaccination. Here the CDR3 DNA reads TGCGCCAGCAGCGTGGGGTTAGCGAGTAAGCAGTTCTTC. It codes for CASSVGLASKQFF.